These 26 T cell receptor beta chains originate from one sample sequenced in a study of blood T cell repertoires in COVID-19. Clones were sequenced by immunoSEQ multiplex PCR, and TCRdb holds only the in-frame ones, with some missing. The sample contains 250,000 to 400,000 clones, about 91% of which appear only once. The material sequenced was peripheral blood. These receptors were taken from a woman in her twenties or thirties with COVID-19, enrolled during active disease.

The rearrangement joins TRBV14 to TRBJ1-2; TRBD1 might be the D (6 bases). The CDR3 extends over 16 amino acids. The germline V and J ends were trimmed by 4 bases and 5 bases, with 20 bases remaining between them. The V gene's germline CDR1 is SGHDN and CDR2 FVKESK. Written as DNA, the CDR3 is TGTGCCAGCAGCCCACTGGGCAGGGGACTAGGGTATGGCTACACCTTC. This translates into CASSPLGRGLGYGYTF.

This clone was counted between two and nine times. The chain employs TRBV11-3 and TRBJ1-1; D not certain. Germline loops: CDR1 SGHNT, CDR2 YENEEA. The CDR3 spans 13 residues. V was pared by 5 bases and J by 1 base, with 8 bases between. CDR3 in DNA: TGTGCCAGCAGCGTGATGGCGAACACTGAAGCTTTCTTT. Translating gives CASSVMANTEAFF.

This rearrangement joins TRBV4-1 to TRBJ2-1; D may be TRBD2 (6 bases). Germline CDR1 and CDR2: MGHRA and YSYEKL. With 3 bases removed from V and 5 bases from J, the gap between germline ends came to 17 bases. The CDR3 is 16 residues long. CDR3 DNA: TGCGCCAGCAGCCAGGTAACCGGGACTTTCAACAATGAGCAGTTCTTC. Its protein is CASSQVTGTFNNEQFF.

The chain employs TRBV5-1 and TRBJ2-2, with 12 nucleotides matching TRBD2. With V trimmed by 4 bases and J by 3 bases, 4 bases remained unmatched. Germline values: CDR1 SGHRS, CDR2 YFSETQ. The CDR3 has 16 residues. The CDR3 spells CASSPGLAGHTGELFF. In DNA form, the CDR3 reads TGCGCCAGCAGCCCCGGACTAGCGGGACACACCGGGGAGCTGTTTTTT. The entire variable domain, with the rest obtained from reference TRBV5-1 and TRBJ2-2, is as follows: KAGVTQTPRYLIKTRGQQVTLSCSPISGHRSVSWYQQTPGQGLQFLFEYFSETQRNKGNFPGRFSGRQFSNSRSEMNVSTLELGDSALYLCASSPGLAGHTGELFFGEGSRLTVL.

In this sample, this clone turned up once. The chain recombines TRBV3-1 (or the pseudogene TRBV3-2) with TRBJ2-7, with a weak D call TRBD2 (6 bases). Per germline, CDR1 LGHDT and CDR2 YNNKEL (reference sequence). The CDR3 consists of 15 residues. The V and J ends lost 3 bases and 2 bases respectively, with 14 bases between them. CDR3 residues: CASSQPGGEPYEQYF. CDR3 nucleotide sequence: TGTGCCAGCAGCCAGCCTGGAGGGGAACCCTACGAGCAGTACTTC.

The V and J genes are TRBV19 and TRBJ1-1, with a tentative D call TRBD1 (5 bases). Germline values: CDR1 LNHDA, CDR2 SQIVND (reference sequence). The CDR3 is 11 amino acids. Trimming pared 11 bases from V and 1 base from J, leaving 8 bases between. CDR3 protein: CASGGNTEAFF. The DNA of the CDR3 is TGTGCCTCCGGGGGGAACACTGAAGCTTTCTTT.

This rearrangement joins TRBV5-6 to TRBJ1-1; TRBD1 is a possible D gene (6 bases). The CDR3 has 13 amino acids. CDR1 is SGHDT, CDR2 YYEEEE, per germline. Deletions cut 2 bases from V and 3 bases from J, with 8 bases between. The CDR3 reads CASSLWGHTEAFF. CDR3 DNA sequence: TGTGCCAGCAGCTTATGGGGGCACACTGAAGCTTTCTTT.

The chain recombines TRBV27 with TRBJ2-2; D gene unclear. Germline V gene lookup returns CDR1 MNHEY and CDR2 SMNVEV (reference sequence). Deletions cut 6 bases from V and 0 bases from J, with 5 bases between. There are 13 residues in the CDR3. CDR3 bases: TGTGCCAGCAGCCCTACGAACACCGGGGAGCTGTTTTTT. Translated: CASSPTNTGELFF.

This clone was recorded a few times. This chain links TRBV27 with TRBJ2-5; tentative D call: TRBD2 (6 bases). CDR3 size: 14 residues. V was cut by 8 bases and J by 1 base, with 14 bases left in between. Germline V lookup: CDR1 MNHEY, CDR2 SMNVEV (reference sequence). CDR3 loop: CASRDSRRQETQYF. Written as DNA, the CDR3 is TGTGCCAGCCGGGACTCGAGGCGCCAAGAGACCCAGTACTTC.

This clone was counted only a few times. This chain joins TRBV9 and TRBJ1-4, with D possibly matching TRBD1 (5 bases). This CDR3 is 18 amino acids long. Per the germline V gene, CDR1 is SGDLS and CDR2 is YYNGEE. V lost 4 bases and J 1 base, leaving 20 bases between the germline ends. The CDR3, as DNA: TGTGCCAGCAGCTTTTGGGACTCACTCCCGGGAACTAATGAAAAACTGTTTTTT. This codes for CASSFWDSLPGTNEKLFF.

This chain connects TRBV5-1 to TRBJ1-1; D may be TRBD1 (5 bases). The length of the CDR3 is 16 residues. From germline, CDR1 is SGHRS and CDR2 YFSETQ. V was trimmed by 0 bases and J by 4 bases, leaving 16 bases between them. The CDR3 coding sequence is TGCGCCAGCAGCTTGGGCTCCGGGCCAGGGCGCACTGAAGCTTTCTTT. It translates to CASSLGSGPGRTEAFF.

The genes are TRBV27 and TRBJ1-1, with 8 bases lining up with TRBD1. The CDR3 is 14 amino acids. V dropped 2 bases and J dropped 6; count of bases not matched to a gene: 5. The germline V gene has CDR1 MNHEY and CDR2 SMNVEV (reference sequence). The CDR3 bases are TGTGCCAGCAGTTTAAGCGACAGGGGTCCTGAAGCTTTCTTT. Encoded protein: CASSLSDRGPEAFF.

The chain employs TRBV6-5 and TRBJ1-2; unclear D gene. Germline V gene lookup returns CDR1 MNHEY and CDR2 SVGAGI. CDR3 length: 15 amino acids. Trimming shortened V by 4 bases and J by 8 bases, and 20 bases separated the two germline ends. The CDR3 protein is CASSSPGVGGSGYTF. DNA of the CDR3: TGTGCCAGCAGTTCGCCCGGGGTGGGAGGTTCAGGCTACACCTTC.

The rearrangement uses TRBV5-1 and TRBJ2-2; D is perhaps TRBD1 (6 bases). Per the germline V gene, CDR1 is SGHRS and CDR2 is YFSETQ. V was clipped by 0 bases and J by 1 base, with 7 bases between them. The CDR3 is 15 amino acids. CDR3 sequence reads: CASSLDRVNTGELFF. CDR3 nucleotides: TGCGCCAGCAGCTTGGACAGGGTGAACACCGGGGAGCTGTTTTTT.

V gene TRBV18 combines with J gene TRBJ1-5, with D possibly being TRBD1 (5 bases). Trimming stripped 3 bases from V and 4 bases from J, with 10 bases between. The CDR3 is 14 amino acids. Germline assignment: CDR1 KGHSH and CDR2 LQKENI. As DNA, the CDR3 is TGTGCCAGCTCACCTACAGGCCCTAATCAGCCCCAGCATTTT. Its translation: CASSPTGPNQPQHF.

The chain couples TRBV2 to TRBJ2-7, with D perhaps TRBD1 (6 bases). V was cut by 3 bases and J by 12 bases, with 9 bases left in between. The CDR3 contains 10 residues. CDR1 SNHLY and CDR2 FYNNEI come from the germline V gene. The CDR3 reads CASSEGDTYV. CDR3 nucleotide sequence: TGTGCCAGCAGTGAGGGGGACACGTACGTC.

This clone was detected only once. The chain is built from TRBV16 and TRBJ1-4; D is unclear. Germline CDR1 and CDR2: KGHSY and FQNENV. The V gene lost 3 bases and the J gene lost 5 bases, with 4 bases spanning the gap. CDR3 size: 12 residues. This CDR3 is CASSQQNEKLFF. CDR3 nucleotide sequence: TGTGCCAGCAGCCAGCAGAATGAAAAACTGTTTTTT.

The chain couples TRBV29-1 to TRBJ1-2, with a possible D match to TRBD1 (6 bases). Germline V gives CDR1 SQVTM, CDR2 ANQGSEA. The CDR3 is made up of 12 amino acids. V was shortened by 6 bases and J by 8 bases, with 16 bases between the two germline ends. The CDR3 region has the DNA TGCAGCGTACTCCGTGGACAGTCCGGCTACACCTTC. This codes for CSVLRGQSGYTF.

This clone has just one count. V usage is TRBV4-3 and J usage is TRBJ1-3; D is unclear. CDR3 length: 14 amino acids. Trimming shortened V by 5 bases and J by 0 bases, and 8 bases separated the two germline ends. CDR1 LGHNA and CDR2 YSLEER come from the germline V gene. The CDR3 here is CASSSLSSGNTIYF. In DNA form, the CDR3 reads TGCGCCAGCAGCTCTCTATCCTCTGGAAACACCATATATTTT.

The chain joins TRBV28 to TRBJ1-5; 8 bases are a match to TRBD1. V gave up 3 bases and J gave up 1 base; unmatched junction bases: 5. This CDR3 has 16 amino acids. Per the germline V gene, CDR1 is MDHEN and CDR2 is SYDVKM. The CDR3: CASSLSGQGSNQPQHF. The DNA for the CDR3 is TGTGCCAGCAGTTTGTCCGGACAGGGAAGCAATCAGCCCCAGCATTTT.

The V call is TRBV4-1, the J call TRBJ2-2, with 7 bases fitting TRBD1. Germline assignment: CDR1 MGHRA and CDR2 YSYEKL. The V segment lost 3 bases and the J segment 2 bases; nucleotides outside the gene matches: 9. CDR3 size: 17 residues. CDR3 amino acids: CASSQSEGAPNTGELFF. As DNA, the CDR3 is TGCGCCAGCAGCCAGAGCGAGGGGGCCCCAAACACCGGGGAGCTGTTTTTT.

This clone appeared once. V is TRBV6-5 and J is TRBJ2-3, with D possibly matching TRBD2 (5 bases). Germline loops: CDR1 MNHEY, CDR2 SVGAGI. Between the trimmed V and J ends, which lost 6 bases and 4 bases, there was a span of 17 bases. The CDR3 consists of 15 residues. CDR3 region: CASSVDHLAADTQYF. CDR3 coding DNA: TGTGCCAGCAGCGTTGACCACCTAGCCGCAGATACGCAGTATTTT.

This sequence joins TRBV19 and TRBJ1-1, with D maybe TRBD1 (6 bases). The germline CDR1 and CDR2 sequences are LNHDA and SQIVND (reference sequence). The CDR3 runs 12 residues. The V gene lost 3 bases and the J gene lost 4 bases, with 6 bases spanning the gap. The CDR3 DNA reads TGTGCCAGTAGTATGGGGGCCACTGAAGCTTTCTTT. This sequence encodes CASSMGATEAFF.

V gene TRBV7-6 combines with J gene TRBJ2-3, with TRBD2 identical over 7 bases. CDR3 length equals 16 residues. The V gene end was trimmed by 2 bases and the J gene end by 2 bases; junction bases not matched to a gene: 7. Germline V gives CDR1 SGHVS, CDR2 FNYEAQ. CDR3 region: CASSLSRGGNTDTQYF. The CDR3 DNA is TGTGCCAGCAGCTTATCCCGCGGGGGAAACACAGATACGCAGTATTTT.

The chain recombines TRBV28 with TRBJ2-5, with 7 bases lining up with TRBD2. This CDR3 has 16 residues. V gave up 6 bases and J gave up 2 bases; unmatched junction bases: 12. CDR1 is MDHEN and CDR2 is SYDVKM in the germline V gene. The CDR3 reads CASRSRAGELQETQYF. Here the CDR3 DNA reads TGTGCCAGCAGGTCCCGGGCGGGGGAGCTACAAGAGACCCAGTACTTC.

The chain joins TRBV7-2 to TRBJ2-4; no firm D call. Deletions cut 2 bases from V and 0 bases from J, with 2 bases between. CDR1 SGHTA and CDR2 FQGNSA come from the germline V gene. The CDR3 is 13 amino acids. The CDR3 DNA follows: TGTGCCAGCAGCTTACTAGCCAAAAACATTCAGTACTTC. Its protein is CASSLLAKNIQYF.